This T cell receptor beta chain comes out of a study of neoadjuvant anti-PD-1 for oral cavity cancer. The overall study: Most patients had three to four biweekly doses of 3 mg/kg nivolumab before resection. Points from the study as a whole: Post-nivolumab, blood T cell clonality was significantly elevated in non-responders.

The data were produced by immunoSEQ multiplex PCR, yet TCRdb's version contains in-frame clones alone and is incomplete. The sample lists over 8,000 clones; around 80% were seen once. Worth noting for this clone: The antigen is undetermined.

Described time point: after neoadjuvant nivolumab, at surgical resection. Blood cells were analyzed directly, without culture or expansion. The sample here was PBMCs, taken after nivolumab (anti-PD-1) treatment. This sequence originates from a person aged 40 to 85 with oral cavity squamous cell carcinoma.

The CDR3 coding sequence is TGCAGCATTGGACAGGGAGAATACGAGCAGTACTTC. This gives the protein CSIGQGEYEQYF. The genes are TRBV29-1 and TRBJ2-7; TRBD1 matches at 8 bases. Germline CDR1 and CDR2: SQVTM and ANQGSEA. CDR3 size: 12 residues. The V gene end was trimmed by 8 bases and the J gene end by 4 bases; junction bases not matched to a gene: 7.